This T cell receptor (beta chain) was identified in a study of cytomegalovirus exposure and HLA in healthy donors. PCR was performed using 60 Vbeta and 13 Jbeta primers. Assay: immunoSEQ multiplex PCR; the TCRdb copy retains only in-frame clones and omits some. Here the sample spans approximately 150,000 clones, around 80% being singletons. A few counts support this clone. Sequencing was done on a sample of PBMCs. This clonotype was sampled from a male donor in good health and CMV-seronegative.

The CDR3 loop reads CASSDALRGPITDTQYF. The DNA of the CDR3 is TGTGCCAGCAGTGATGCCCTTCGCGGCCCCATCACAGATACGCAGTATTTT. The genes are TRBV2 and TRBJ2-3; D not certain. The CDR3 runs 17 residues. V was clipped by 3 bases and J by 2 bases, with 18 bases between them. From germline, CDR1 is SNHLY and CDR2 FYNNEI.